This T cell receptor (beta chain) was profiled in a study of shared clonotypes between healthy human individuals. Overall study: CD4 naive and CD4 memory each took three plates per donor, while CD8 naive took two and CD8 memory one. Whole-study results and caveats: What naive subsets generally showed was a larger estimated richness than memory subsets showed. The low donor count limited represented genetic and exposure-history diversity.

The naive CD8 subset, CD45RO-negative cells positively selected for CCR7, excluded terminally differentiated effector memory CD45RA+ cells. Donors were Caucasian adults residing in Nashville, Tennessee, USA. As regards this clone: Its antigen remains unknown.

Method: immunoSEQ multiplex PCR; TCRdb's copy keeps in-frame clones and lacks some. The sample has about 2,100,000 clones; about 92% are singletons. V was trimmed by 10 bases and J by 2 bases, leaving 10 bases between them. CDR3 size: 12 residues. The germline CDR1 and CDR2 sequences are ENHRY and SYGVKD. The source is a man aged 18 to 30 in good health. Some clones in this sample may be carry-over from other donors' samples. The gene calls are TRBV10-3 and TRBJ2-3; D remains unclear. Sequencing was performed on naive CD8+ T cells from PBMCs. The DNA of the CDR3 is TGTGCCACTAGTCTTTACACAGATACGCAGTATTTT. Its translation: CATSLYTDTQYF.